This T cell receptor (beta chain) was documented in a study of technical replicates of blood from several donors (dated by TCRdb to about 2017). Details on this clone: Its antigen remains unidentified. Per-base quality was not reported, and no clone a single base away is much larger than it.

The method behind the library was the immunoSEQ multiplex PCR assay. The source is immuneACCESS, and TCRdb retained only in-frame sequences with V and J called. Part of the clones is not carried over; for the studies checked, unresolved V genes explain less than half of this, and the remainder is unexplained. The sample table holds 55,000 to 85,000 clones, of which roughly 96% were seen once. The biggest ten clones account for roughly 0.21% of the sample. The sample was T cells isolated from PBMCs. The TCR comes from a human donor in good health.

The DNA sequence is TGTGCCGGAGGACGCAGGAACCTGTTCACAGATACGCAGTATTTT. It codes for CAGGRRNLFTDTQYF. Recombination joined TRBV6-1 with TRBJ2-3; TRBD2 is possibly the D segment (5 matching bases). The CDR3 contains 15 residues, cysteine and phenylalanine counted. The read is trimmed to its CDR3 DNA, 45 bases read in frame from base 1. The CDR1 and CDR2 encoded by the germline V gene are MNHNS and SASEGT. V is reduced by 11 bases and J by 2 bases, leaving a spacing of 20 bases between them.